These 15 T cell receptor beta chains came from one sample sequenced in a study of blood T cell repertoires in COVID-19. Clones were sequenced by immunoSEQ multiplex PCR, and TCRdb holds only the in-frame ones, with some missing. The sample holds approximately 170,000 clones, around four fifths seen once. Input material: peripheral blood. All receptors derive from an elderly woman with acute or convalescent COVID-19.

Here the CDR3 DNA reads TGTGCCAGTAGTATAGGCCGCAGGGGAAGGGGCCAGCCCCAGCATTTT. Translating gives CASSIGRRGRGQPQHF. This chain uses TRBV19 with TRBJ1-5; weak D call: TRBD1 (6 bases). The CDR3 consists of 16 residues. The V gene lost 1 base and the J gene lost 7 bases, with 17 bases spanning the gap. Germline loops: CDR1 LNHDA, CDR2 SQIVND (reference sequence).

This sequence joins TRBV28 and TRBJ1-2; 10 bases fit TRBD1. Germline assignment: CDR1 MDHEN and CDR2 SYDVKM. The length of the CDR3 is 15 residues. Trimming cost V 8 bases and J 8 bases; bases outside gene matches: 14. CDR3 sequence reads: CASLEAGQGQRGYTF. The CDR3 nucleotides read TGTGCCAGCCTTGAGGCGGGACAGGGGCAGAGGGGCTACACCTTC.

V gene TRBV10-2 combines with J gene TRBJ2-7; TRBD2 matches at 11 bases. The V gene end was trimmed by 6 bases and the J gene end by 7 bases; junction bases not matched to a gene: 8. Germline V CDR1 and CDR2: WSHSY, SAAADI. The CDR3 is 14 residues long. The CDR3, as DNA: TGCGCCAGCAGCCCGGGACTAGCGGTAGGGGAGCAGTACTTC. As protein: CASSPGLAVGEQYF.

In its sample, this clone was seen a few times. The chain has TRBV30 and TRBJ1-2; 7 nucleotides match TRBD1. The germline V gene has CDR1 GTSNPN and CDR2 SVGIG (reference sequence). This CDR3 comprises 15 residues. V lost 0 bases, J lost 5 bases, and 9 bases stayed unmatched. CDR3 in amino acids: CAWSVLRTGGYGYTF. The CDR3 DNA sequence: TGTGCCTGGAGTGTGCTACGGACAGGAGGTTATGGCTACACCTTC.

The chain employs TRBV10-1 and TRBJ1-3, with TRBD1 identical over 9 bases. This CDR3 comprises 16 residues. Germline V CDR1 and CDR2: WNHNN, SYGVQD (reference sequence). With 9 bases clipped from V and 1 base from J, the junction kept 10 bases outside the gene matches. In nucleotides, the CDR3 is TGCGCCAGTGCTCCGGGACAGGGAAGTTCTGGAAACACCATATATTTT. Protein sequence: CASAPGQGSSGNTIYF.

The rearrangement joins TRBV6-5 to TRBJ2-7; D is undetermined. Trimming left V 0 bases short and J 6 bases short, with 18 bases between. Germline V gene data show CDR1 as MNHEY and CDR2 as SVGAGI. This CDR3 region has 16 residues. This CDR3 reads CASSYSWAGRSIEQYF. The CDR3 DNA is TGTGCCAGCAGTTACTCTTGGGCAGGCCGTTCGATCGAGCAGTACTTC.

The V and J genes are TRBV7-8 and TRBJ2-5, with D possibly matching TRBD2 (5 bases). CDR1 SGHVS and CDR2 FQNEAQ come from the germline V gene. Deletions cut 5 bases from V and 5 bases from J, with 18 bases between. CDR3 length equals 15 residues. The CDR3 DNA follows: TGTGCCAGCAGCATCACGGGGAACAAAGGGGAGACCCAGTACTTC. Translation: CASSITGNKGETQYF.

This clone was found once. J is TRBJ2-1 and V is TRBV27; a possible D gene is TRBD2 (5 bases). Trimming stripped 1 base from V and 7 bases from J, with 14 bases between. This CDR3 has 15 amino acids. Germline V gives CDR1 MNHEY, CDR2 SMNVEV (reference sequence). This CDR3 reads CASSLLASTWNEQFF. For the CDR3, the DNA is TGTGCCAGCAGTTTATTGGCTAGCACGTGGAATGAGCAGTTCTTC.

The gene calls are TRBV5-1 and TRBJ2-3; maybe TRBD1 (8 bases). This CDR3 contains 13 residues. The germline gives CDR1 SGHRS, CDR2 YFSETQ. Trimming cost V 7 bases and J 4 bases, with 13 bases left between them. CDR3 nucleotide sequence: TGCGCCAGCGCTACAGGGGGGGCAGATACGCAGTATTTT. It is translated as CASATGGADTQYF. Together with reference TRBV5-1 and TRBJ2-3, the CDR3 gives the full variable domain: KAGVTQTPRYLIKTRGQQVTLSCSPISGHRSVSWYQQTPGQGLQFLFEYFSETQRNKGNFPGRFSGRQFSNSRSEMNVSTLELGDSALYLCASATGGADTQYFGPGTRLTVL.

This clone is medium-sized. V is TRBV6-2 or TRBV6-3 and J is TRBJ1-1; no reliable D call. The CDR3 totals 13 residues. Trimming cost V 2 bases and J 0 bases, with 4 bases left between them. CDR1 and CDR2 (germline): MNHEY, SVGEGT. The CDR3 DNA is TGTGCCAGCAGTTACGAGGTGAACACTGAAGCTTTCTTT. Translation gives CASSYEVNTEAFF.

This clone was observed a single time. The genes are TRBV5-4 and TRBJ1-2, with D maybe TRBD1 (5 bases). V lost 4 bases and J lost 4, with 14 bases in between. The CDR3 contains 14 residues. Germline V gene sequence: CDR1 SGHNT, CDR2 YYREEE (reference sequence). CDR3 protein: CASSPRQLIYGYTF. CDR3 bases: TGTGCCAGCAGCCCCCGACAGTTAATCTATGGCTACACCTTC.

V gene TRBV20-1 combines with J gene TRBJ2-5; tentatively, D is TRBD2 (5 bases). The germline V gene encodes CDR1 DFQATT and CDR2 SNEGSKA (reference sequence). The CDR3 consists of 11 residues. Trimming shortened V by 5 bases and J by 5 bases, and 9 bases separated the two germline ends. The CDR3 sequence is CSAFTGETQYF. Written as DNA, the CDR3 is TGCAGTGCTTTCACGGGGGAGACCCAGTACTTC.

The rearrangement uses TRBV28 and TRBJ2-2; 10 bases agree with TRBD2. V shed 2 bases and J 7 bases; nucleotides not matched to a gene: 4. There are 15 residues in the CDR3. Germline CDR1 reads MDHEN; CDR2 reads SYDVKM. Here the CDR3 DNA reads TGTGCCAGCAGTTTACTAGCGGGAGCGAACGGGGAGCTGTTTTTT. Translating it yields CASSLLAGANGELFF.

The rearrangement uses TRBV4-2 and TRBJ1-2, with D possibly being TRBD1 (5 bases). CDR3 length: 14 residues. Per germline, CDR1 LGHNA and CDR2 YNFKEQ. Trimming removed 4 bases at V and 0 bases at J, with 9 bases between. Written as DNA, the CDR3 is TGTGCCAGCAGCCTCGACAGAACTAACTATGGCTACACCTTC. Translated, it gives CASSLDRTNYGYTF.

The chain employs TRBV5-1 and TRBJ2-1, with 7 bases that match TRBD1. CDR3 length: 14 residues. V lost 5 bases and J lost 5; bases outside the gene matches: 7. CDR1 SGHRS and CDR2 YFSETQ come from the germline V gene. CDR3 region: CASRNRDSNNEQFF. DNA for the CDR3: TGCGCCAGCAGAAACAGGGACAGTAACAATGAGCAGTTCTTC.